This T cell receptor (beta chain) was found in a study of response to subunit inactivated influenza vaccine. Study-wide findings and caveats: The study's authors posited that every seasonal influenza vaccination enlists few new T cells.

The V gene's germline CDR1 is MNHEY and CDR2 SVGEGT. The length of the CDR3 is 16 residues. J was trimmed by 4 bases and V by 2 bases; bases with no gene match: 3. A note on this clonotype: As yet, its antigen is unknown.

From the RT-PCR reads, TCRdb called clonotypes with MiXCR, one entry per CDR3 protein. The table records fewer than 650,000 distinct CDR3 sequences, approximately 12% of them present only once. The material was PBMCs from blood, obtained 45 days after vaccination. The rearrangement joins TRBV6-2 or TRBV6-3 to TRBJ2-1, with 12 bases fitting TRBD2. The TCR comes from a man aged 50 or older who received an inactivated influenza vaccine. Here the CDR3 reads CASSYGLAGGYNEQFF. The DNA for the CDR3 is TGTGCCAGCAGTTACGGGCTAGCGGGAGGGTACAATGAGCAGTTCTTC.